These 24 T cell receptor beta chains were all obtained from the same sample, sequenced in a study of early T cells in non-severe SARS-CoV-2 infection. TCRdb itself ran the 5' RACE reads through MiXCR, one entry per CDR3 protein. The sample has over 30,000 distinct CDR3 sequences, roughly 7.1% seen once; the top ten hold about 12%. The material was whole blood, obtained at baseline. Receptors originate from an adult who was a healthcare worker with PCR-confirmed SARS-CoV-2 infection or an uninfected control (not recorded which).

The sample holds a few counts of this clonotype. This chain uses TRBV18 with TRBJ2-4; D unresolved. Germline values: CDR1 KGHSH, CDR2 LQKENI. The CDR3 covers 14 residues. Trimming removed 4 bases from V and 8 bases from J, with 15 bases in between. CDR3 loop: CASSRDQTGDIQYF. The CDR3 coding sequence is TGTGCCAGCTCACGGGATCAAACTGGGGACATTCAGTACTTC.

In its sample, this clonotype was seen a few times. The CDR3 reads CASSLDLQGRNTEAFF. CDR3 DNA sequence: TGTGCCAGCAGCTTAGATTTACAGGGTCGTAACACTGAAGCTTTCTTT. V and J are TRBV5-4 and TRBJ1-1; a weak D match, TRBD1 (6 bases). CDR3 length equals 16 residues. Trimming shortened V by 2 bases and J by 2 bases, and 16 bases separated the two germline ends. Germline V CDR1 and CDR2: SGHNT, YYREEE (reference sequence).

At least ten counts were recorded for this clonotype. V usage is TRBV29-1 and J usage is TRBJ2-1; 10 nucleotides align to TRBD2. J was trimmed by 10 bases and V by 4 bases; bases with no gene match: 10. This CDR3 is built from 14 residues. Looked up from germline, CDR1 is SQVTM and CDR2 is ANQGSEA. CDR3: CSVGPSGRGGEQFF. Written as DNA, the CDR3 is TGCAGCGTTGGTCCTAGCGGGAGAGGTGGGGAGCAGTTCTTC.

CDR3 DNA: TGTGCCAGCAGCATGGATAACACCGGGGAGCTGTTTTTT. It encodes CASSMDNTGELFF. The J gene is TRBJ2-2, the V gene TRBV7-2; D is ambiguous. The CDR3 sequence is 13 residues long. The germline CDR1 and CDR2 sequences are SGHTA and FQGNSA. V was cut by 5 bases and J by 2 bases, with 6 bases left in between.

CDR3 amino acids: CASSLHGGGVGETQYF. The DNA for the CDR3 is TGCGCCAGCAGCTTGCACGGGGGCGGTGTAGGAGAGACCCAGTACTTC. The J gene is TRBJ2-5, the V gene TRBV5-1; D is possibly TRBD1 or TRBD2 (6 bases each). Germline V gene data show CDR1 as SGHRS and CDR2 as YFSETQ. Trimming took off 1 base at V and 4 bases at J, with 17 bases between the two ends. This CDR3 has 16 residues.

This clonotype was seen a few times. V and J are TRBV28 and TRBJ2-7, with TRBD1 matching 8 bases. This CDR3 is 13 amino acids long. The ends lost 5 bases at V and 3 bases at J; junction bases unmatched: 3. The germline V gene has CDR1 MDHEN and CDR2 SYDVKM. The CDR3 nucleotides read TGTGCCAGCAGTCCTGGACAGGGCTACGAGCAGTACTTC. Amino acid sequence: CASSPGQGYEQYF.

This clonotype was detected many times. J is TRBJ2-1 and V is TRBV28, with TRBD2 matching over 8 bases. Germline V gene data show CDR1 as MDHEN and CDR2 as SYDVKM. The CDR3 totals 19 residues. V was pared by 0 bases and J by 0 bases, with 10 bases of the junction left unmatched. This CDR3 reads CASSLWVTSETSSYNEQFF. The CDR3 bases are TGTGCCAGCAGTTTATGGGTGACTAGCGAAACAAGCTCCTACAATGAGCAGTTCTTC. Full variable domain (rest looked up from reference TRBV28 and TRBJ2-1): DVKVTQSSRYLVKRTGEKVFLECVQDMDHENMFWYRQDPGLGLRLIYFSYDVKMKEKGDIPEGYSVSREKKERFSLILESASTNQTSMYLCASSLWVTSETSSYNEQFFGPGTRLTVL.

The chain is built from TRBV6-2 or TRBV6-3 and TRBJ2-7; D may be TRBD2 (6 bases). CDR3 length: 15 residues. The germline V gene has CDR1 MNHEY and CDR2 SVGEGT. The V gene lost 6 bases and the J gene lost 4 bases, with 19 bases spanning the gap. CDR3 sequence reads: CASRSGGGEAYEQYF. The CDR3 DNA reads TGTGCCAGCAGATCCGGAGGAGGGGAGGCGTACGAGCAGTACTTC.

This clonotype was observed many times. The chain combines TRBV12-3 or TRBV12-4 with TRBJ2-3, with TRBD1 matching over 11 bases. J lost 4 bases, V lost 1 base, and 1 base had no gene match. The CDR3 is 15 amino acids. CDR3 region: CASSLGTGGADTQYF. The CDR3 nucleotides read TGTGCCAGCAGTTTAGGGACAGGGGGCGCAGATACGCAGTATTTT.

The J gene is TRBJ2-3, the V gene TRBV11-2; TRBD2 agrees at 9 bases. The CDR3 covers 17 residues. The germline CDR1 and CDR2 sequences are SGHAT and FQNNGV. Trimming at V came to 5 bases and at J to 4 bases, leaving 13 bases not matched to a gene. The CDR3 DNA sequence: TGTGCCAGCAGCCGGAGCGGCGCGGGAGGGCCCTCAGATACGCAGTATTTT. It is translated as CASSRSGAGGPSDTQYF.

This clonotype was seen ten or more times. For the CDR3, the DNA is TGTGCCAGCAGCCCCTCTTCCGTAGAGACCTACGAGCAGTACTTC. Its translation is CASSPSSVETYEQYF. The rearrangement links TRBV4-2 to TRBJ2-7, with D unresolved. This CDR3 is built from 15 residues. Trimming pared 4 bases from V and 2 bases from J, leaving 15 bases between. The germline gives CDR1 LGHNA, CDR2 YNFKEQ.

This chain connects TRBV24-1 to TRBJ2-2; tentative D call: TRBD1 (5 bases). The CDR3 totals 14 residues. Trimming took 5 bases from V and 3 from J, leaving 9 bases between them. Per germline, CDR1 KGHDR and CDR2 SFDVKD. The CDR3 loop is CATSGRQYTGELFF. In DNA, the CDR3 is TGTGCCACCAGTGGGAGACAGTACACCGGGGAGCTGTTTTTT.

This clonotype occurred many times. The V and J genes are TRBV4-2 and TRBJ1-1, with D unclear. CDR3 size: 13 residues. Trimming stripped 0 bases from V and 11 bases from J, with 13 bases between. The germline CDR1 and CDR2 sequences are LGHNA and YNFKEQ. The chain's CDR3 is CASSQDSGLGAFF. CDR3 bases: TGTGCCAGCAGCCAAGATTCGGGGTTGGGTGCTTTCTTT.

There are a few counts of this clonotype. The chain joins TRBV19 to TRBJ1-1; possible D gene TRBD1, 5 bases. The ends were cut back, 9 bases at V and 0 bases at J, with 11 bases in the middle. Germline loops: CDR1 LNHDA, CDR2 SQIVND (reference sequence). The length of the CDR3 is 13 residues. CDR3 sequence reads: CASWGRMNTEAFF. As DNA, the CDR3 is TGTGCCAGCTGGGGACGGATGAACACTGAAGCTTTCTTT.

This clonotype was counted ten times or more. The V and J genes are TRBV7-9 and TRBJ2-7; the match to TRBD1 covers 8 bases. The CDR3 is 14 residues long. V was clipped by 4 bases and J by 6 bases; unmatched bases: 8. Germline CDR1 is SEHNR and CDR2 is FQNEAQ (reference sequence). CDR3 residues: CASSSGTGGREQYF. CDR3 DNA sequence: TGTGCCAGCAGCTCCGGGACAGGTGGGCGCGAGCAGTACTTC.

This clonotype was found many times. CDR3: CSVPGQGKQFF. The CDR3 DNA follows: TGCAGTGTTCCGGGACAGGGGAAGCAGTTCTTC. The rearrangement links TRBV20-1 to TRBJ2-1; TRBD1 matches 10 bases. Germline V gene sequence: CDR1 DFQATT, CDR2 SNEGSKA (reference sequence). There are 11 residues in the CDR3. Trimming at V came to 7 bases and at J to 11 bases, leaving 5 bases not matched to a gene.

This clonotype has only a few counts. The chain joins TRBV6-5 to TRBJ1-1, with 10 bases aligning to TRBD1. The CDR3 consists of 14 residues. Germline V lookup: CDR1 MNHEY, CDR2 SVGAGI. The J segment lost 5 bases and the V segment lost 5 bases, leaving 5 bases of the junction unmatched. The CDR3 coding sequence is TGTGCCAGCAGTCGACGGACAGGGGGGACTGAAGCTTTCTTT. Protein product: CASSRRTGGTEAFF.

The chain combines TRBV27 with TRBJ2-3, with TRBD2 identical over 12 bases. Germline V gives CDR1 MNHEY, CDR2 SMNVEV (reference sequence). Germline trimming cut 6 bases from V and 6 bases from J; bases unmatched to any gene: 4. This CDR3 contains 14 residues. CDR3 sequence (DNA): TGTGCCAGCAGAGGACTAGCGGGGCCGGATACGCAGTATTTT. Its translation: CASRGLAGPDTQYF.

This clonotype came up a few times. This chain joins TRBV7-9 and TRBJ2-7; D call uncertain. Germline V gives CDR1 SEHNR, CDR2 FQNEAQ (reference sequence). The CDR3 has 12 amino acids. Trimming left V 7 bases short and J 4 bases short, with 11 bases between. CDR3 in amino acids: CASTESTYEQYF. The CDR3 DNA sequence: TGTGCCAGCACCGAATCCACTTACGAGCAGTACTTC.

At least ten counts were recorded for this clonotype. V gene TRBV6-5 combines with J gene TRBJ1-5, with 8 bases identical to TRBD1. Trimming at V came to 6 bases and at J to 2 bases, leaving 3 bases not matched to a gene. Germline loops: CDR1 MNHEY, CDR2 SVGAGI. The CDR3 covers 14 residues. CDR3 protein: CASRRTGRNQPQHF. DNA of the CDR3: TGTGCCAGCAGACGGACAGGGCGCAATCAGCCCCAGCATTTT.

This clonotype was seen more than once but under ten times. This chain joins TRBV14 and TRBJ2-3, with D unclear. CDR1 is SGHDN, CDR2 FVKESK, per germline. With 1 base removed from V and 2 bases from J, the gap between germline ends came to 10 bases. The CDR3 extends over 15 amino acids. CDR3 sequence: CASSQVGRSTDTQYF. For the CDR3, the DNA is TGTGCCAGCAGCCAAGTGGGCAGATCCACAGATACGCAGTATTTT.

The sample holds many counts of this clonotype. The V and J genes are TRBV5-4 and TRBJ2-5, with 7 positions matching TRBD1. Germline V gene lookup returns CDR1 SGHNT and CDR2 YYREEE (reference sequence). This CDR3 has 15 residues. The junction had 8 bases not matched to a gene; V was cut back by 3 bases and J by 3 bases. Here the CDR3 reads CASSWTTGVEETQYF. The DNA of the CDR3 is TGTGCCAGCAGCTGGACCACAGGGGTAGAAGAGACCCAGTACTTC.

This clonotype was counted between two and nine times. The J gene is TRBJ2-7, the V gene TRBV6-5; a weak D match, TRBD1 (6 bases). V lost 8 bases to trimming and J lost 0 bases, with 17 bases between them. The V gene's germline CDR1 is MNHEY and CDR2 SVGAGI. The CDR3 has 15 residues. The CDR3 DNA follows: TGTGCCAGCGGGAAGGGACACGGAAGCTCCTACGAGCAGTACGTC. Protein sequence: CASGKGHGSSYEQYV.

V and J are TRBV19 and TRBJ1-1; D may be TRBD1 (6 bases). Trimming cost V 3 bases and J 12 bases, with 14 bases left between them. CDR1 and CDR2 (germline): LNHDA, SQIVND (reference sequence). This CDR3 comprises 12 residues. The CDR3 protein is CASSIPGQRSFF. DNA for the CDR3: TGTGCCAGTAGTATCCCGGGACAACGTTCTTTCTTT. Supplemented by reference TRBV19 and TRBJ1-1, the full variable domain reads DGGITQSPKYLFRKEGQNVTLSCEQNLNHDAMYWYRQDPGQGLRLIYYSQIVNDFQKGDIAEGYSVSREKKESFPLTVTSAQKNPTAFYLCASSIPGQRSFFGQGTRLTVV.